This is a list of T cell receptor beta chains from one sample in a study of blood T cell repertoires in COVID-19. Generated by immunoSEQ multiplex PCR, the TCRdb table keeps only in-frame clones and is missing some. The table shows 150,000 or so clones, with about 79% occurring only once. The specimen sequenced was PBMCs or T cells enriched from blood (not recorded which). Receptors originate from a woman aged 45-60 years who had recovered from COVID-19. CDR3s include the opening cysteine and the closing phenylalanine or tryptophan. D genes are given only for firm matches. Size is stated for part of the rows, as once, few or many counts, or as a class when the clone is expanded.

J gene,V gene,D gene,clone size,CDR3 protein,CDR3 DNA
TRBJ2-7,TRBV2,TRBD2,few,CASSRLASYEQYF,TGTGCCAGCAGTAGACTAGCCTCCTACGAGCAGTACTTC
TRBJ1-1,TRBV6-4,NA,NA,CASSWTSNTEAFF,TGTGCCAGCAGTTGGACATCAAACACTGAAGCTTTCTTT
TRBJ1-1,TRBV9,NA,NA,CASSEGRVFRNTEAFF,TGTGCCAGCAGCGAGGGGAGGGTTTTTCGGAACACTGAAGCTTTCTTT
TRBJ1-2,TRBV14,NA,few,CASSRTANYGYTF,TGTGCCAGCAGTCGGACAGCCAACTATGGCTACACCTTC
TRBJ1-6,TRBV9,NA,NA,CASSPVSTLPYNSPLHF,TGTGCCAGCAGCCCAGTCTCCACGCTGCCCTATAATTCACCCCTCCACTTT
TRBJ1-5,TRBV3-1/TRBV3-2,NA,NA,CASSQSGGDSNQPQHF,TGTGCCAGCAGCCAATCGGGGGGGGATAGCAATCAGCCCCAGCATTTT
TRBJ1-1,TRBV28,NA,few,CASSGEGAGVTEAFF,TGTGCCAGCAGTGGGGAAGGGGCGGGGGTCACTGAAGCTTTCTTT
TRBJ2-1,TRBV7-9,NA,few,CAVQEISYNEQFF,TGTGCCGTACAGGAGATATCCTACAATGAGCAGTTCTTC
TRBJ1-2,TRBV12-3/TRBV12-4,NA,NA,CASSLNSYGYTF,TGTGCCAGCAGTTTAAACAGCTATGGCTACACCTTC
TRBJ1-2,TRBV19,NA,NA,CASSIGRGGSYGYTF,TGTGCCAGTAGTATAGGGCGGGGAGGTTCCTATGGCTACACCTTC
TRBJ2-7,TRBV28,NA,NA,CASSLTSSSYEQYF,TGTGCCAGCAGTTTAACTAGCAGCTCCTACGAGCAGTACTTC
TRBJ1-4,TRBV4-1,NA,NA,CASSQFGVGEKLFF,TGCGCCAGCAGCCAATTCGGGGTTGGGGAAAAACTGTTTTTT
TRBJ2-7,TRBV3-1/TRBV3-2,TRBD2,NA,CASSQGSGESEQYF,TGTGCCAGCAGCCAGGGTAGCGGGGAGTCCGAGCAGTACTTC
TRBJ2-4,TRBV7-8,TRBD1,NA,CASSQDRENIQYF,TGTGCCAGCAGTCAGGACAGGGAAAACATTCAGTACTTC
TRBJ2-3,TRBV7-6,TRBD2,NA,CASSLGPAGGPTDTQYF,TGTGCCAGCAGCTTAGGCCCAGCGGGGGGTCCAACAGATACGCAGTATTTT
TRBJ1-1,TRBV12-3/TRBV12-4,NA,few,CASSSTSGTEAFF,TGTGCCAGCAGCTCTACCTCGGGCACTGAAGCTTTCTTT
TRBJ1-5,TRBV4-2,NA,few,CASSHDSGGQPQHF,TGTGCCAGCAGCCACGACTCGGGGGGTCAGCCCCAGCATTTT
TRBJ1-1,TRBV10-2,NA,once,CASSESSREGLRMNTEAFF,TGCGCCAGCAGTGAGTCGTCCAGGGAGGGACTACGAATGAACACTGAAGCTTTCTTT
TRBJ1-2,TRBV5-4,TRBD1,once,CASSLTGGYNYGYTF,TGTGCCAGCAGCCTAACAGGGGGCTATAACTATGGCTACACCTTC
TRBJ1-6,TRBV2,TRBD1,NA,CASTRQGANSPLHF,TGTGCCAGCACGCGACAGGGGGCGAATTCACCCCTCCACTTT
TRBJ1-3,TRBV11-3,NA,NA,CASSPDWGGNTIYF,TGTGCCAGCAGCCCCGACTGGGGCGGAAACACCATATATTTT
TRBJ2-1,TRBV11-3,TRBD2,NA,CASSLGLANEQFF,TGTGCCAGCAGCTTGGGACTAGCGAATGAGCAGTTCTTC
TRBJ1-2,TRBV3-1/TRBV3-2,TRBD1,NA,CASSVEGARYGYTF,TGTGCCAGCAGTGTCGAGGGGGCGAGGTATGGCTACACCTTC
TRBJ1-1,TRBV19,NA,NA,CASSMGGYEAFF,TGTGCCAGTAGTATGGGGGGGTATGAAGCTTTCTTT
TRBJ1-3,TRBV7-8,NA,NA,CASSPQPGTGNTIYF,TGTGCCAGCAGCCCACAGCCCGGGACTGGAAACACCATATATTTT
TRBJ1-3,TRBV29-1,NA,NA,CSVEDFGGRVSGNTIYF,TGCAGCGTTGAAGATTTTGGAGGGAGGGTGTCTGGAAACACCATATATTTT
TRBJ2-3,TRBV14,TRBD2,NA,CASSRPAGTSTDTQYF,TGTGCCAGCAGCCGCCCAGCGGGGACTAGCACAGATACGCAGTATTTT
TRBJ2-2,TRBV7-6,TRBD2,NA,CASSFVPGLAGGDHTGELFF,TGTGCCAGCAGCTTCGTCCCGGGACTAGCGGGGGGGGACCACACCGGGGAGCTGTTTTTT
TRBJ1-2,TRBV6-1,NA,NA,CASSEGRANNYGYTF,TGTGCCAGCAGTGAAGGAAGAGCCAATAACTATGGCTACACCTTC
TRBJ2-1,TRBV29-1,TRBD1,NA,CSAAPTGNEQFF,TGCAGCGCCGCGCCGACAGGGAATGAGCAGTTCTTC
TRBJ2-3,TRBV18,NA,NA,CASSVMGPDTQYF,TGTGCCAGCTCAGTCATGGGGCCAGATACGCAGTATTTT
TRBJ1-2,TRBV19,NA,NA,CATRAREDGYTF,TGTGCCACCAGGGCCAGGGAGGATGGCTACACCTTC
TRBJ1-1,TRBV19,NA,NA,CASSIMSQNTEAFF,TGTGCCAGTAGTATTATGAGCCAGAACACTGAAGCTTTCTTT
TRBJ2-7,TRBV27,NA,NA,CASGTSTYEQYF,TGTGCCAGCGGGACTTCGACCTACGAGCAGTACTTC
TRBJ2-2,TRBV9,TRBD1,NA,CASSVGQGRLTGELFF,TGTGCCAGCAGCGTAGGACAGGGAAGGCTCACCGGGGAGCTGTTTTTT
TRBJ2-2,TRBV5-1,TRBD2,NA,CASSSPLAGGSGELFF,TGCGCCAGCAGCTCCCCCCTAGCGGGGGGATCCGGGGAGCTGTTTTTT
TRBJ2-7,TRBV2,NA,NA,CASSSRGYEQYF,TGTGCCAGCAGTTCTAGGGGCTACGAGCAGTACTTC
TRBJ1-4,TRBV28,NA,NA,CASTLTAEGNEKLFF,TGTGCCAGCACCCTGACGGCAGAGGGCAATGAAAAACTGTTTTTT
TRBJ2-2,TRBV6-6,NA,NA,CASIRGGARANRELFF,TGTGCCAGCATCAGAGGTGGGGCACGCGCCAACCGGGAGCTGTTTTTT
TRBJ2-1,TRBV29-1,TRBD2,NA,CSVAGGSSGVINEQFF,TGCAGCGTTGCCGGGGGGTCTAGCGGGGTTATCAATGAGCAGTTCTTC
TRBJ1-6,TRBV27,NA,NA,CASSRGGRSPLHF,TGTGCCAGCAGTCGGGGTGGGAGGTCACCCCTCCACTTT
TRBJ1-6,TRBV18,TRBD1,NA,CASSPPNGQAVNSPLHF,TGTGCCAGCTCACCACCAAATGGACAGGCCGTTAATTCACCCCTCCACTTT
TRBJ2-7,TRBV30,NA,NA,CASTTAYEQYF,TGTGCCTCGACGACTGCTTACGAGCAGTACTTC
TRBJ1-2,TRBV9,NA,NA,CASSSNAGGNYGYTF,TGTGCCAGCAGCTCGAACGCGGGAGGGAACTATGGCTACACCTTC
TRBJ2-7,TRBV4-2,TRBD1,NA,CASSQGTGGPSYEQYF,TGTGCCAGCAGCCAAGGCACAGGGGGACCCTCCTACGAGCAGTACTTC
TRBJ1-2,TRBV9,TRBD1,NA,CASSTPGGEGYTF,TGTGCCAGCAGCACTCCAGGGGGCGAGGGCTACACCTTC
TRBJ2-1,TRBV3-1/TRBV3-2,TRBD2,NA,CASSQDWLAGENEQFF,TGTGCCAGCAGCCAAGATTGGTTAGCGGGGGAGAATGAGCAGTTCTTC
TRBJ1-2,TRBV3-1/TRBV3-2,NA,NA,CASSNHLAGGYGYTF,TGTGCCAGCAGCAACCACCTCGCGGGGGGATACGGCTACACCTTC
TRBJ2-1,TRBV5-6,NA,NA,CASSLVAGSYNEQFF,TGTGCCAGCAGCTTGGTGGCGGGGTCCTACAATGAGCAGTTCTTC
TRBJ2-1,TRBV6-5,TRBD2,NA,CASKLGTSGGNEQFF,TGTGCCAGCAAGTTGGGGACTAGCGGGGGAAATGAGCAGTTCTTC
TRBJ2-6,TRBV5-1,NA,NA,CASSAAQAYSGANVLTF,TGCGCCAGCAGCGCTGCCCAGGCGTACTCTGGGGCCAACGTCCTGACTTTC
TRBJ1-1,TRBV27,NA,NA,CASSPWGNPEAFF,TGTGCCAGCAGCCCATGGGGCAACCCCGAAGCTTTCTTT
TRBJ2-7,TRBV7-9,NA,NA,CASSLQTPTGEQYF,TGTGCCAGCAGCTTACAAACCCCGACTGGAGAGCAGTACTTC
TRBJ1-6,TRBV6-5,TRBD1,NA,CASSYYRGENSPLHF,TGTGCCAGCAGTTACTACAGGGGAGAGAATTCACCCCTCCACTTT
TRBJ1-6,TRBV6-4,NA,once,CASSDATVISYNSPLHF,TGTGCCAGCAGTGACGCGACAGTAATCTCCTATAATTCACCCCTCCACTTT